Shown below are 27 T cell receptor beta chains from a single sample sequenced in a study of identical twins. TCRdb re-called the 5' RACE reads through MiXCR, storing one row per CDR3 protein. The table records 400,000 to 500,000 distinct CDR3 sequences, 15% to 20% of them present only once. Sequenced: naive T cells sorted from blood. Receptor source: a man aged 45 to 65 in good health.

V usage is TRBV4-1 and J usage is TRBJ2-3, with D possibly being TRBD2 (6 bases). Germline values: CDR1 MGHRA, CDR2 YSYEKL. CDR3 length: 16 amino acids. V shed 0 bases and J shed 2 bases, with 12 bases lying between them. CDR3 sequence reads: CASSQDRGEVTDTQYF. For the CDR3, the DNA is TGCGCCAGCAGCCAAGATCGCGGGGAAGTCACAGATACGCAGTATTTT.

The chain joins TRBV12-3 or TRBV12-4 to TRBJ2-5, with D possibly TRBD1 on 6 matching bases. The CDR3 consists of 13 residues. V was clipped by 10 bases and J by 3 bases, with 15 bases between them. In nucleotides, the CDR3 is TGTGCCACCTCCCGGGACACCGAAGAGACCCAGTACTTC. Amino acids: CATSRDTEETQYF.

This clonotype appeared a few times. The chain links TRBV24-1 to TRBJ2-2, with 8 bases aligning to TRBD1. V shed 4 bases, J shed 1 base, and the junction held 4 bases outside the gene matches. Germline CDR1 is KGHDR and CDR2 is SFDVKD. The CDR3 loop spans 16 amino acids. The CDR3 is CATSDPGTGNTGELFF. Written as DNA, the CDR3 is TGTGCCACCAGTGACCCCGGGACAGGGAACACCGGGGAGCTGTTTTTT.

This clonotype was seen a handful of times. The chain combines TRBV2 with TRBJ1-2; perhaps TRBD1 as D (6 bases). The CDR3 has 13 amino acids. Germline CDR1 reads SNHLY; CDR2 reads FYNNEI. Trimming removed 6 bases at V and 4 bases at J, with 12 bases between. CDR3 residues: CASRDSPLYGYTF. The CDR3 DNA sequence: TGTGCCAGCAGGGACAGCCCTCTCTATGGCTACACCTTC.

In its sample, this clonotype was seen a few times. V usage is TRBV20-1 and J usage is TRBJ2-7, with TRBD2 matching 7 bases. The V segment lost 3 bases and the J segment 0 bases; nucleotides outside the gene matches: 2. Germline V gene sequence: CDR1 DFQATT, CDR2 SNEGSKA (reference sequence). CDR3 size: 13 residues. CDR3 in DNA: TGCAGTGCTAGTAGGACTAGCTCCTACGAGCAGTACTTC. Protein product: CSASRTSSYEQYF.

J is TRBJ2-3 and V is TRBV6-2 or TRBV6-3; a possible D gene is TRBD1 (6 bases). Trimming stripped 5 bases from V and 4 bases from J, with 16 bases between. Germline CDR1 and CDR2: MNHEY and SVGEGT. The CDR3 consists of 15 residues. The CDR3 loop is CASSHWDTEADTQYF. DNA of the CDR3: TGTGCCAGCAGTCACTGGGACACAGAGGCAGATACGCAGTATTTT.

The CDR3, as DNA: TGTGCCAGCAGCTTAGTAGGGCTTGGAGGGGAAAAACTGTTTTTT. As protein: CASSLVGLGGEKLFF. The rearrangement joins TRBV7-2 to TRBJ1-4; D not resolved. The CDR3 loop spans 15 amino acids. The V end lost 1 base, the J end lost 8 bases, and 14 bases lay between the germline ends. Germline values: CDR1 SGHTA, CDR2 FQGNSA.

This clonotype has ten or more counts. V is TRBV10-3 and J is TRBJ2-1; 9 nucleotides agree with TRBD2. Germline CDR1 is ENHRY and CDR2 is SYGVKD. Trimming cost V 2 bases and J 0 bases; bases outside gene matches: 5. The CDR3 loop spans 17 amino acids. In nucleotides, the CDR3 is TGTGCCATCAGTGAGGCTGGACTAGCGAGCTCCTACAATGAGCAGTTCTTC. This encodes CAISEAGLASSYNEQFF.

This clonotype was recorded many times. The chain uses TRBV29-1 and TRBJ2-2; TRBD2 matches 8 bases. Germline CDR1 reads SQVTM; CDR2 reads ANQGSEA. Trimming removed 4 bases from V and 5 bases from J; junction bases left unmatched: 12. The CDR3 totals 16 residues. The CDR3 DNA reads TGCAGCGTTGTCGTGTCCGGGACTAGATGGACCGGGGAGCTGTTTTTT. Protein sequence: CSVVVSGTRWTGELFF.

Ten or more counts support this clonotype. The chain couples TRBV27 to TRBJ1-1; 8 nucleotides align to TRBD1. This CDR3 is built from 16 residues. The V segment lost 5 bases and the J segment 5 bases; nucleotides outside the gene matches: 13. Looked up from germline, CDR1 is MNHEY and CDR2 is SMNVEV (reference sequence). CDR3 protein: CASSRPGQGVWTEAFF. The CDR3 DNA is TGTGCCAGCAGTAGACCCGGACAGGGAGTTTGGACTGAAGCTTTCTTT.

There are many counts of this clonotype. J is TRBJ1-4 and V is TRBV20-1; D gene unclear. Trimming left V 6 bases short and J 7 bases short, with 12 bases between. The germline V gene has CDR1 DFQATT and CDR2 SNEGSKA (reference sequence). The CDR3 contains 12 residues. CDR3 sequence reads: CSAPMRFEKLFF. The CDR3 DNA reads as TGCAGTGCCCCCATGCGGTTTGAAAAACTGTTTTTT.

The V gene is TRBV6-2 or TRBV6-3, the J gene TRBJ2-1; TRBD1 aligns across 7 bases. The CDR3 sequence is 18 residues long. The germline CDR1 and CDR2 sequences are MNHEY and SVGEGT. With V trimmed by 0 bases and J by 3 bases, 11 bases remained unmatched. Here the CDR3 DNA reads TGTGCCAGCAGTTACTCGAGTCGAAGGGACAGAAGCTACAATGAGCAGTTCTTC. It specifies CASSYSSRRDRSYNEQFF.

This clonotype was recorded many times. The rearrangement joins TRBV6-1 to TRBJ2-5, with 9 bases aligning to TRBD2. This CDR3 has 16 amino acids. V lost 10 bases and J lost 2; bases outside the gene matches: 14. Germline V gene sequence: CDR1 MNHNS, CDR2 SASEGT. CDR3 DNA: TGTGCCACTCAACTTTCGCCGCTAGCGGGGCAAGAGACCCAGTACTTC. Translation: CATQLSPLAGQETQYF.

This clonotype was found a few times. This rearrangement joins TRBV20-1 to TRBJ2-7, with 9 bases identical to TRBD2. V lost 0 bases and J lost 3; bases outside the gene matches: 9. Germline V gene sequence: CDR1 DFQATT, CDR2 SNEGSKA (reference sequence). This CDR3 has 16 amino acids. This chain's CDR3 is CSARDSSGARYYEQYF. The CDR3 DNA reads TGCAGTGCTAGAGATTCTAGCGGGGCTCGCTACTACGAGCAGTACTTC.

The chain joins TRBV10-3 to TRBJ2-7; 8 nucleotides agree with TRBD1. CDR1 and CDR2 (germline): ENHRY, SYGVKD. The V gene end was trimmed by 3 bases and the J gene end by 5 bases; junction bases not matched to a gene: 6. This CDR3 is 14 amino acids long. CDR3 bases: TGTGCCATCAGTGAAGCGGACAGGGCCCACGAGCAGTACTTC. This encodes CAISEADRAHEQYF.

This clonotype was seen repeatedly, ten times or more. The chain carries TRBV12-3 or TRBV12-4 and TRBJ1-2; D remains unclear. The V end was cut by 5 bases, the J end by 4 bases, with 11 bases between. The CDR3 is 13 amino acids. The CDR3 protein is CASSPDGAYGYTF. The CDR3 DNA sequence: TGTGCCAGCAGTCCGGATGGAGCCTATGGCTACACCTTC.

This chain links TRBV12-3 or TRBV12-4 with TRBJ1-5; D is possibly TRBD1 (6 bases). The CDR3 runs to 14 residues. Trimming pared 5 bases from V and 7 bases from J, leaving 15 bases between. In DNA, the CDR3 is TGTGCCAGCAGTCTCCAGGGGCCACGCCAGCCCCAGCATTTT. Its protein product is CASSLQGPRQPQHF.

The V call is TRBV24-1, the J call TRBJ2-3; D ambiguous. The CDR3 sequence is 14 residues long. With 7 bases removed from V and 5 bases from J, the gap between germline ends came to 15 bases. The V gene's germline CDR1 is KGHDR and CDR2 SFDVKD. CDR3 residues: CATRPTIGIDTQYF. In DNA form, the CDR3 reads TGTGCCACCAGACCTACTATTGGTATAGATACGCAGTATTTT.

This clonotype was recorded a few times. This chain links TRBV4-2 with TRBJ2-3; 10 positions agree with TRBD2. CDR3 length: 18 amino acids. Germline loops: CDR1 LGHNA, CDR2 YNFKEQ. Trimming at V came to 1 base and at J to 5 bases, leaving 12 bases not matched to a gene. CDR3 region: CASSQVVPGSGRLDTQYF. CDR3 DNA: TGTGCCAGCAGCCAAGTGGTACCCGGTAGCGGGAGGTTAGATACGCAGTATTTT.

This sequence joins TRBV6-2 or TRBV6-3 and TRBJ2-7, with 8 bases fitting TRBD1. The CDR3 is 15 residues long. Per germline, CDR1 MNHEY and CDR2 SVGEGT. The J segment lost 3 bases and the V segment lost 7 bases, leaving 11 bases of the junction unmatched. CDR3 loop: CASTDRGHGVYEQYF. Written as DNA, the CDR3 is TGTGCCAGCACCGACAGGGGACACGGCGTCTACGAGCAGTACTTC.

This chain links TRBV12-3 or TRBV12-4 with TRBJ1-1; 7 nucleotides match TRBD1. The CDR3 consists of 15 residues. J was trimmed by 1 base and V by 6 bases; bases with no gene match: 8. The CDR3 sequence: CASSLTGTANTEAFF. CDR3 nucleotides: TGTGCCAGCAGCTTAACGGGGACAGCGAACACTGAAGCTTTCTTT.

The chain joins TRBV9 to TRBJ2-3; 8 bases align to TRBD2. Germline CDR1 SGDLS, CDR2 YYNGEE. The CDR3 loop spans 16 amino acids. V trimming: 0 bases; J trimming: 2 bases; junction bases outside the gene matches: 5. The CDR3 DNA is TGTGCCAGCAGCGTAGGTCCTAGCGGGTTCACAGATACGCAGTATTTT. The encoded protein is CASSVGPSGFTDTQYF.

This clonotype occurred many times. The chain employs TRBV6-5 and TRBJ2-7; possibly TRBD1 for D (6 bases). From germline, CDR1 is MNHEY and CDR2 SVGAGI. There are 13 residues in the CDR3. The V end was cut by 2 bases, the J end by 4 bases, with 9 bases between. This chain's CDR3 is CASSYGTPYEQYF. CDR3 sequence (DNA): TGTGCCAGCAGTTACGGGACACCTTACGAGCAGTACTTC.

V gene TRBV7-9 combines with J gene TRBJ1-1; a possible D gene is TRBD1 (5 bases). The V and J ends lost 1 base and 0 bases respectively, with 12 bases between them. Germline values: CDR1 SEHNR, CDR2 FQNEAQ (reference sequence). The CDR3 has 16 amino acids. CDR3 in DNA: TGTGCCAGCAGCTTAGGGTTAGGACAACTGAACACTGAAGCTTTCTTT. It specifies CASSLGLGQLNTEAFF.

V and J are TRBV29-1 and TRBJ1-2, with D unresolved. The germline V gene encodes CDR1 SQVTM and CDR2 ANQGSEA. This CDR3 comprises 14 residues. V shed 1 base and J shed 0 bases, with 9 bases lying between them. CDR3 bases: TGCAGCGTTGAAGTGGGGTCGACTAACTATGGCTACACCTTC. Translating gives CSVEVGSTNYGYTF.

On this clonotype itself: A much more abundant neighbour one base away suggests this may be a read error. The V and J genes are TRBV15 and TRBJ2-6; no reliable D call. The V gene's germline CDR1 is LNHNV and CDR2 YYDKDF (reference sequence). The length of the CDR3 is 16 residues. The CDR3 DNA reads TGTGCCTCCAGCAGAGATATTGGGGCTGGGGCCAACGTCCTGACTTTC. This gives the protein CASSRDIGAGANVLTF. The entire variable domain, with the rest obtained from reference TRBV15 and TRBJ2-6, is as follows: DAMVIQNPRYQVTQFGKPVTLSCSQTLNHNVMYWYQQKSSQAPKLLFHYYDKDFNNEADTPDNFQSRRPNTSFCFLDIRSPGLGDTAMYLCASSRDIGAGANVLTFGAGSRLTVL.

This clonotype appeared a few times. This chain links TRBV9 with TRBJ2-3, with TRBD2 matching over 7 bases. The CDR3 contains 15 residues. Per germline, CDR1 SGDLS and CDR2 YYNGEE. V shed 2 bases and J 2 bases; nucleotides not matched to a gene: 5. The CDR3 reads CASSVSSGYTDTQYF. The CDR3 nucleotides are TGTGCCAGCAGCGTCTCTAGCGGTTACACAGATACGCAGTATTTT. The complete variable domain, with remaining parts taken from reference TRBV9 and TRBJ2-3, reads DSGVTQTPKHLITATGQRVTLRCSPRSGDLSVYWYQQSLDQGLQFLIQYYNGEERAKGNILERFSAQQFPDLHSELNLSSLELGDSALYFCASSVSSGYTDTQYFGPGTRLTVL.